This TCR beta chain came from a study of kidney transplant recipient with SARS-CoV-2 infection. Using its own MiXCR run on the reads, TCRdb lists one record per CDR3 protein. There are some 220,000 distinct CDR3 sequences in the sample; around 26% occur only once, and 6% to 8.5% lies in the top ten. At least ten counts were recorded for this clonotype. Germline V CDR1 and CDR2: SGHVS, FQNEAQ. V was trimmed by 5 bases and J by 4 bases, leaving 23 bases between them. The CDR3 has 17 amino acids. The specimen comprised a blood sample, sampled at baseline and on day 111 from a kidney transplant recipient. This TCR was recovered from a male patient aged 30 to 39 who had COVID-19 and was a kidney transplant recipient. Some T cells here may be from the graft donor. The J gene is TRBJ1-2, the V gene TRBV7-8; D remains unclear. CDR3 nucleotide sequence: TGTGCCAGCAGCAACTGCGCGTTTACCCGAAAGACCTATGGCTACACCTTC. This codes for CASSNCAFTRKTYGYTF.